This T cell receptor (beta chain) was sequenced for a study of regulatory T cells in long-lasting Graves disease. V shed 4 bases and J shed 0 bases, with 10 bases lying between them. CDR1 and CDR2 (germline): LGHNA, YNFKEQ. The CDR3 covers 14 residues. This clonotype was seen more than once but under ten times. Antigen unknown. Study-wide results and limits: Patients with persistent disease showed a bias toward TRBV28, TRBJ1-2 and TRBJ2-5.

Time point specified: newly diagnosed GD, antithyroid drugs for less than 3 months. RNA isolated from PBMCs was used to make the TCR library. Combining iRepertoire HTBI primers with Arm-PCR of CDR3 regions, the authors built TCR beta libraries. TCRdb recomputed calls from the multiplex PCR reads with MiXCR, one row per CDR3 protein. The profile shows 350,000 to 550,000 distinct CDR3 sequences, roughly 15% of them singletons. These data are also associated with another study on T cells in Graves' hyperthyroidism and ophthalmopathy.

The specimen comprised peripheral blood mononuclear cells (PBMCs), sampled at new diagnosis, from a patient treated with antithyroid drugs. This rearrangement joins TRBV4-2 to TRBJ2-7; the D is unclear. This sequence was found in a woman aged 18 to 35 with Graves disease. CDR3 in amino acids: CASSPDGFSYEQYF. Here the CDR3 DNA reads TGTGCCAGCAGCCCAGACGGATTCTCCTACGAGCAGTACTTC.